Listed below are T cell receptor beta chains from one sample, sequenced in a study of STAT5B mutations in CD4+ large granular lymphocyte leukemia. Assay used: immunoSEQ multiplex PCR; TCRdb lists only in-frame clones, some missing. The sample records 20,000 to 25,000 clones, roughly 80% being singletons. The specimen was CD4+ T cells from blood buffy coats. The source is a human donor in good health. CDR3s include the opening cysteine and the closing phenylalanine or tryptophan. A D gene is named only where the DNA matches it firmly. Expanded clones get a size class; other rows say once, few or many, or leave the size out.

j_call d_call clone_size v_call cdr3_aa cdr3_nt
TRBJ2-6 - - TRBV9 CASSVTTGSGANVLTF TGTGCCAGCAGCGTGACCACAGGGTCTGGGGCCAACGTCCTGACTTTC
TRBJ2-5 TRBD1 - TRBV11-2 CASSLDHGTARPGTQYF TGTGCCAGCAGCTTAGATCACGGGACAGCCCGTCCGGGGACCCAGTACTTC
TRBJ1-1 - few TRBV7-9 CASSGPSTGTEAFF TGTGCCAGCAGCGGCCCATCGACGGGCACTGAAGCTTTCTTT
TRBJ2-1 - - TRBV15 CATSRERNYNEQFF TGTGCCACCAGCAGAGAAAGGAATTACAATGAGCAGTTCTTC
TRBJ2-2 - - TRBV9 CASSVSSGPGELFF TGTGCCAGCAGCGTAAGCAGTGGCCCCGGGGAGCTGTTTTTT
TRBJ1-5 - - TRBV7-2 CASSLGIGGNQPQHF TGTGCCAGCAGCTTAGGAATTGGGGGGAATCAGCCCCAGCATTTT
TRBJ2-1 - - TRBV18 CASSGQSSYNEQFF TGTGCCAGCTCCGGACAGAGCTCCTACAATGAGCAGTTCTTC
TRBJ2-7 - - TRBV5-1 CASSLLVQGYEQYF TGCGCCAGCAGCTTGCTTGTACAGGGCTACGAGCAGTACTTC
TRBJ2-7 TRBD2 - TRBV28 CACVAGGALYEQYF TGTGCCTGCGTAGCGGGAGGCGCTCTTTACGAGCAGTACTTC
TRBJ1-1 - - TRBV18 CASSPTLQLAGTEAFF TGTGCCAGCTCACCTACCTTACAGCTCGCGGGCACTGAAGCTTTCTTT
TRBJ2-5 TRBD2 - TRBV15 CATSRVGSGGLGETQYF TGTGCCACCAGCAGAGTGGGTAGCGGGGGGCTTGGAGAGACCCAGTACTTC
TRBJ2-1 TRBD2 - TRBV7-2 CASRPGLAGGVEQFF TGTGCCAGCAGACCTGGACTAGCGGGGGGGGTTGAGCAGTTCTTC
TRBJ2-3 TRBD2 - TRBV5-1 CASSRGVTTDTQYF TGCGCCAGCAGTCGGGGGGTGACCACAGATACGCAGTATTTT
TRBJ2-4 TRBD1 - TRBV19 CASSPRTGEKNIQYF TGTGCCAGTAGTCCCCGGACAGGGGAAAAAAACATTCAGTACTTC
TRBJ2-7 - - TRBV4-2 CASSHGSRDWGSYEQYF TGTGCCAGCAGCCATGGTTCTCGGGACTGGGGATCCTACGAGCAGTACTTC
TRBJ2-7 TRBD1 - TRBV28 CASRQGLPYEQYF TGTGCCAGCAGACAGGGGCTCCCCTACGAGCAGTACTTC
TRBJ1-6 TRBD1 - TRBV5-8 CASSFDRADSPLHF TGTGCCAGCAGCTTCGACAGGGCCGATTCACCCCTCCACTTT